Described below is a single TCR beta chain sequence and its context. These data are taken from a study of blood T cell repertoires in COVID-19. Study-level information: Spain, Italy and the United States supplied samples that represented acute and convalescent COVID-19. The cDNA or gDNA used as material had been derived from T cells, B-cell-depleted T cells, or PBMCs.

In the original workflow: For nucleated cells, counts were estimated from reference gene primer amplification. Clones were sequenced by immunoSEQ multiplex PCR, and TCRdb holds only the in-frame ones, with some missing. That table is the source of V, J and clone size, and D and trimming were worked out from the DNA. The data contain roughly 290,000 clones, just under 85% of them seen just once; the ten biggest clones take up approximately 3.8%. The origin of this receptor is a woman between 45 and 65 years old with active or convalescent COVID-19. Sequenced: peripheral blood.

The CDR3 DNA is TGTGCCAGCAGCGCCGGGGGGGGAAACACCATATATTTT. Amino acid sequence: CASSAGGGNTIYF. The genes are TRBV11-3 and TRBJ1-3; D is possibly TRBD1 (5 bases). V was cut by 5 bases and J by 4 bases, with 9 bases left in between. In germline, CDR1 is SGHNT, CDR2 YENEEA. This CDR3 region has 13 residues.